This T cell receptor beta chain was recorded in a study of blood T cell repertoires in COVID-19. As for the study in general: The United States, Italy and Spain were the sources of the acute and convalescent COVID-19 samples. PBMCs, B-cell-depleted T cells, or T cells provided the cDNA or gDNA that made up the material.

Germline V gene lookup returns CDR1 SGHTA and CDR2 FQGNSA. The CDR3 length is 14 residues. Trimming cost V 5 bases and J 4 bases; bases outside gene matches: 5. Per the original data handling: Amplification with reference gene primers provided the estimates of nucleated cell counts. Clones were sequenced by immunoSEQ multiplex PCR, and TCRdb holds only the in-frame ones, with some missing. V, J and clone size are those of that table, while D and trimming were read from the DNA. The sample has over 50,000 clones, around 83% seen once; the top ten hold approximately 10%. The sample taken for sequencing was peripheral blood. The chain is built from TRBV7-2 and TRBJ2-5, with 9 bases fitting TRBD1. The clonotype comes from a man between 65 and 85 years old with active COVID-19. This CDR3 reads CASSRDRAAETQYF. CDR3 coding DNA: TGTGCCAGCAGCCGGGACAGGGCGGCAGAGACCCAGTACTTC.